Given below is one T cell receptor beta chain in context. The CDR3 totals 15 residues. Trimming left V 6 bases short and J 0 bases short, with 12 bases between. The V gene's germline CDR1 is SNHLY and CDR2 FYNNEI. TCRdb keeps only in-frame clones here, not all; method: immunoSEQ multiplex PCR. The data hold under 200,000 clones, with 84% observed a single time. The sample is drawn from a study of blood T cell repertoires in COVID-19. Study information: From T cells, B-cell-depleted T cells, or PBMCs came the material, which was cDNA or gDNA.

Sequenced material: PBMCs or T cells enriched from blood (not recorded which). This receptor was obtained from a woman in her twenties or thirties who had been exposed to COVID-19. The chain joins TRBV2 to TRBJ2-4; perhaps TRBD1 as D (5 bases). Here the CDR3 reads CASRLDRLAKNIQYF. In DNA, the CDR3 is TGTGCCAGCAGGTTAGACAGACTAGCCAAAAACATTCAGTACTTC.